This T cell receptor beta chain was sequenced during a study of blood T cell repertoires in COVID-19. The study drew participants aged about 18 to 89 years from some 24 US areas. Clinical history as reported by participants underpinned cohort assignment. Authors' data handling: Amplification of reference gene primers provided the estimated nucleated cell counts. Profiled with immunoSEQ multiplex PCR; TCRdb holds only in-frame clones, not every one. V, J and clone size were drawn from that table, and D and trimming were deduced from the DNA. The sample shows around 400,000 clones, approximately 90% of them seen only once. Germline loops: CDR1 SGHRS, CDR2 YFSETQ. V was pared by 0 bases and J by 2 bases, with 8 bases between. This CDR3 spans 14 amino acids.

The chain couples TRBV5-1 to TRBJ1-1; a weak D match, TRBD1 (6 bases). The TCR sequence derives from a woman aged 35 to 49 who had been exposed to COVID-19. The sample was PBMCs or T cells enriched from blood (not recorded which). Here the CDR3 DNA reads TGCGCCAGCAGCTTGGCCAGGGGTAACACTGAAGCTTTCTTT. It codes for CASSLARGNTEAFF.